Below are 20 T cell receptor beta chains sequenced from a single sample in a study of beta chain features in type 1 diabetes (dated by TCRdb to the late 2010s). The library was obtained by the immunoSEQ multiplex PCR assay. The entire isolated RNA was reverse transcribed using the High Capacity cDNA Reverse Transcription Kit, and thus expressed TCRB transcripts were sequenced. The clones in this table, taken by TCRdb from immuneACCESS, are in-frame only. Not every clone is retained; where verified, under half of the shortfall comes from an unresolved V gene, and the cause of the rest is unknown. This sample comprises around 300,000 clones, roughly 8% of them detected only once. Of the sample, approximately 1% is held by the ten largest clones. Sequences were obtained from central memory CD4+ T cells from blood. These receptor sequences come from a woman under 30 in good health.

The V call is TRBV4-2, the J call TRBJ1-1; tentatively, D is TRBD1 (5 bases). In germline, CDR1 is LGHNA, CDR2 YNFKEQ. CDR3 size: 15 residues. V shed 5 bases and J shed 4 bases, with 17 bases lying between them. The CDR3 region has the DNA TGTGCCAGCAGCTCGGGGACCAGAGATATCACTGAAGCTTTCTTT. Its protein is CASSSGTRDITEAFF.

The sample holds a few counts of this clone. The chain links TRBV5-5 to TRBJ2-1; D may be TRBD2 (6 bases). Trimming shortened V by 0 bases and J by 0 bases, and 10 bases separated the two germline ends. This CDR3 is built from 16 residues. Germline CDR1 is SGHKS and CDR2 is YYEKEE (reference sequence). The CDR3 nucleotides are TGTGCCAGCAGCTTGGTTGGGAGGAGCTCCTACAATGAGCAGTTCTTC. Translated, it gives CASSLVGRSSYNEQFF. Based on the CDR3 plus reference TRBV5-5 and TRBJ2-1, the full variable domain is DAGVTQSPTHLIKTRGQQVTLRCSPISGHKSVSWYQQVLGQGPQFIFQYYEKEERGRGNFPDRFSARQFPNYSSELNVNALLLGDSALYLCASSLVGRSSYNEQFFGPGTRLTVL.

The CDR3 bases are TGTGCCAGCAGCCCAAGTGCCAACGTCCTGACTTTC. It translates to CASSPSANVLTF. This chain joins TRBV7-2 and TRBJ2-6; no firm D call. Germline-derived CDR1 and CDR2 are SGHTA and FQGNSA. This CDR3 has 12 residues. The V and J ends lost 5 bases and 7 bases respectively, with 6 bases between them. The full variable domain, completed using reference TRBV7-2 and TRBJ2-6, is GAGVSQSPSNKVTEKGKDVELRCDPISGHTALYWYRQSLGQGLEFLIYFQGNSAPDKSGLPSDRFSAERTGGSVSTLTIQRTQQEDSAVYLCASSPSANVLTFGAGSRLTVL.

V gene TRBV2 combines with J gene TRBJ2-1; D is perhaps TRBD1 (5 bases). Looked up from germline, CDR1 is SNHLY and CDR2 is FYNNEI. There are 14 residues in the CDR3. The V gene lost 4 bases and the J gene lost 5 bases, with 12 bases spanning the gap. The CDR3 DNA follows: TGTGCCAGCAGTGTGCAGGGTGGGGACAATGAGCAGTTCTTC. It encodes CASSVQGGDNEQFF.

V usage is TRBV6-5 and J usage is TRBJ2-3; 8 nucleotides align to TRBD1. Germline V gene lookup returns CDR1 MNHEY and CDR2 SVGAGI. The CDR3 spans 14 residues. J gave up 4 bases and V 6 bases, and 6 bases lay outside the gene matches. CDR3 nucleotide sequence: TGTGCCAGCAGGACCAGGGGGCTTTCAGATACGCAGTATTTT. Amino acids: CASRTRGLSDTQYF.

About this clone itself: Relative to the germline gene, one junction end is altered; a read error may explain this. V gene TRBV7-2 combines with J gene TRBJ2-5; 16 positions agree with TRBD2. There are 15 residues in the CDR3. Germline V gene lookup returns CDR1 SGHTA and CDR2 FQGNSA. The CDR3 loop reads CASIEQGLAGGPRNF. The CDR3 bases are TGTGCCAGCATCGAACAGGGACTAGCGGGAGGGCCTCGGAACTTC. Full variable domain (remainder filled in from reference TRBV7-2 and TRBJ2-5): GAGVSQSPSNKVTEKGKDVELRCDPISGHTALYWYRQSLGQGLEFLIYFQGNSAPDKSGLPSDRFSAERTGGSVSTLTIQRTQQEDSAVYLCASIEQGLAGGPRNFGPGTRLLVL.

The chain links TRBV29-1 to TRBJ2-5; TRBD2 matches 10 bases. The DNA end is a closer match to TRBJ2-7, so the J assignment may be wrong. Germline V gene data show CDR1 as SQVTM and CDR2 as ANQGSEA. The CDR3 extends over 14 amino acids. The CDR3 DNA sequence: TGCAGCGTCCTCGGACTAGCGGCCTCCTACGAGCAGTACTTC. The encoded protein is CSVLGLAASYEQYF.

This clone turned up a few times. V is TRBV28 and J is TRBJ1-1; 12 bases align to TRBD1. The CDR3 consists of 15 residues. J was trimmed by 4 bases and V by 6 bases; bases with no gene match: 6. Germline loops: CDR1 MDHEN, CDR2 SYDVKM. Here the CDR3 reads CASRGTGGRGTEAFF. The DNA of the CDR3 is TGTGCCAGCAGAGGGACAGGGGGCCGGGGCACTGAAGCTTTCTTT.

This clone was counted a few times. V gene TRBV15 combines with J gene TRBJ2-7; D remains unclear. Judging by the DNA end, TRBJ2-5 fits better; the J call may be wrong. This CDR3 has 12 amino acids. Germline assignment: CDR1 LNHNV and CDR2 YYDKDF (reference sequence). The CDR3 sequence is CATSPSGETQYF. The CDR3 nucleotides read TGTGCCACCAGCCCTAGTGGCGAGACCCAGTACTTC.

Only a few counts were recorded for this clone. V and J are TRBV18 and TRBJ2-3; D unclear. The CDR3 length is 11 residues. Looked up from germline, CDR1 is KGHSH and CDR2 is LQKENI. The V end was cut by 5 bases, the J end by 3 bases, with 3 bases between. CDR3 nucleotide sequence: TGTGCCAGCTCAAATACAGATACGCAGTATTTT. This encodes CASSNTDTQYF.

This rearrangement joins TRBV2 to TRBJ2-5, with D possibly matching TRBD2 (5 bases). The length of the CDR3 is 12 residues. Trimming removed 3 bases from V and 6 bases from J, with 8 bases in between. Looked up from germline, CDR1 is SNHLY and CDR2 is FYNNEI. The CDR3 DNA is TGTGCCAGCAGTGACGGGGAAAAGACCCAGTACTTC. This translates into CASSDGEKTQYF.

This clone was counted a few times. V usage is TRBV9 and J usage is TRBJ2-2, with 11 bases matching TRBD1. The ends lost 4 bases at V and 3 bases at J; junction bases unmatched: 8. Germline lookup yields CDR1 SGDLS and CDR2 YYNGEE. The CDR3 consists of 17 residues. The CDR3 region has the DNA TGTGCCAGCAGCTCTGATGGGGGACAGGGGGACACCGGGGAGCTGTTTTTT. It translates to CASSSDGGQGDTGELFF.

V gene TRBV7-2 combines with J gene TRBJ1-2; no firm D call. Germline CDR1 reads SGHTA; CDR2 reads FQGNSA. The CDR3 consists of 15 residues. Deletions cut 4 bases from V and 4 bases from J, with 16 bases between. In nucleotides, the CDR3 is TGTGCCAGCAGCTCCCGGGCCTCCGGGTCCTATGGCTACACCTTC. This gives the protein CASSSRASGSYGYTF. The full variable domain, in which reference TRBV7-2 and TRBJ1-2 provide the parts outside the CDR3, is GAGVSQSPSNKVTEKGKDVELRCDPISGHTALYWYRQSLGQGLEFLIYFQGNSAPDKSGLPSDRFSAERTGGSVSTLTIQRTQQEDSAVYLCASSSRASGSYGYTFGSGTRLTVV.

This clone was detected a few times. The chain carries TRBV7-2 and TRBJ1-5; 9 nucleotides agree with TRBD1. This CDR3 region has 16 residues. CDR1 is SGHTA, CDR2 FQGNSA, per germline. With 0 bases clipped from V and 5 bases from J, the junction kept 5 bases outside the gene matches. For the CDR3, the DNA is TGTGCCAGCAGCTTAGCGCCGGGACAGGGCGATCAGCCCCAGCATTTT. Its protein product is CASSLAPGQGDQPQHF.

The CDR3 DNA is TGTGCCAGCAGCCAAGATGTCGGCCGACCGAACACTGAAGCTTTCTTT. It encodes CASSQDVGRPNTEAFF. The J gene is TRBJ1-1, the V gene TRBV4-2; D is uncertain. Germline V gene data show CDR1 as LGHNA and CDR2 as YNFKEQ. With 0 bases removed from V and 1 base from J, the gap between germline ends came to 12 bases. The CDR3 totals 16 residues.

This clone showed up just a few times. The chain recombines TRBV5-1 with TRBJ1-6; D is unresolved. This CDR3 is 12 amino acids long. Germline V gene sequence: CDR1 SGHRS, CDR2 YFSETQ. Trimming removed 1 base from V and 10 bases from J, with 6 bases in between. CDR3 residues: CASSLYTSPLHF. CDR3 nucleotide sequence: TGCGCCAGCAGCTTGTATACGTCACCCCTCCACTTT.

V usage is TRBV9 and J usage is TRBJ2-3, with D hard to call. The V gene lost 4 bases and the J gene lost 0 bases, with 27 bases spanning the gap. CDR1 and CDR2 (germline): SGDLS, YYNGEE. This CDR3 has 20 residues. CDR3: CASSTRKVGLRGSSTDTQYF. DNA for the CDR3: TGTGCCAGCAGCACCCGTAAAGTGGGTTTGCGAGGTTCTAGCACAGATACGCAGTATTTT.

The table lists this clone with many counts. CDR3 amino acids: CASSPAPGTSGYNEQFF. In DNA, the CDR3 is TGTGCCAGCAGCCCAGCTCCCGGGACTAGCGGCTACAATGAGCAGTTCTTC. V and J are TRBV9 and TRBJ2-1, with 11 bases identical to TRBD2. The CDR3 extends over 17 amino acids. In germline, CDR1 is SGDLS, CDR2 YYNGEE. With 4 bases clipped from V and 3 bases from J, the junction kept 9 bases outside the gene matches.

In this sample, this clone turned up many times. The CDR3 sequence is CASSPRQGFTEAFF. In DNA, the CDR3 is TGTGCCAGCAGCCCGCGACAGGGATTCACTGAAGCTTTCTTT. The chain is built from TRBV14 and TRBJ1-1, with TRBD1 matching 7 bases. CDR3 size: 14 residues. V was pared by 4 bases and J by 4 bases, with 6 bases of the junction left unmatched. Germline CDR1 and CDR2: SGHDN and FVKESK.

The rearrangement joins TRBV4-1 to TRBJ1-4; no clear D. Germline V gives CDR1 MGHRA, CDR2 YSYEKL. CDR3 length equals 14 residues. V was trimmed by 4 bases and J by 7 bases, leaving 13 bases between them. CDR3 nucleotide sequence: TGCGCCAGCAGCCCCTTGTATCTCGGTGAAAAACTGTTTTTT. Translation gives CASSPLYLGEKLFF.